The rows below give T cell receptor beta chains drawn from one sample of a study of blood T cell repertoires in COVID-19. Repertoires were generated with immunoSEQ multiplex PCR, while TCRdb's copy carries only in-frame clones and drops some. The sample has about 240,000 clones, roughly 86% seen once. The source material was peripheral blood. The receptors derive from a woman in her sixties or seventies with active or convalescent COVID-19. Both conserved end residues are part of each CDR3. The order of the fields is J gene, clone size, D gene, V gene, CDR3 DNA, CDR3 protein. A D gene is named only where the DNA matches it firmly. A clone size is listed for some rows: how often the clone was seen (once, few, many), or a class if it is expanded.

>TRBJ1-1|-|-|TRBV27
TGTGCCAGCAGTTACGACAGGTTGAACACTGAAGCTTTCTTT
CASSYDRLNTEAFF
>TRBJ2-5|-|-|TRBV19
TGTGCCAGTAGTATAGGCGGGGAAAAGACCCAGTACTTC
CASSIGGEKTQYF
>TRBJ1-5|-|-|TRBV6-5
TGTGCCAGCAGACCAGGACAGTACAATCAGCCCCAGCATTTT
CASRPGQYNQPQHF
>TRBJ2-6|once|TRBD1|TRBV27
TGTGCCAGCAGTTCCCGGGACAGGGGATCTGGGGCCAACGTCCTGACTTTC
CASSSRDRGSGANVLTF
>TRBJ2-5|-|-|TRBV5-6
TGTGCCAGCAGCTTGGCTAGCGAAGAGACCCAGTACTTC
CASSLASEETQYF
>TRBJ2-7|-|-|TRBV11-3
TGTGCCAGCAGCTTAGGGCCTTTCTACGAGCAGTACTTC
CASSLGPFYEQYF
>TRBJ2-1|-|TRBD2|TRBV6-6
TGTGCCAGCAGTTACAGCGGGGGGACCTCCAATGAGCAGTTCTTC
CASSYSGGTSNEQFF
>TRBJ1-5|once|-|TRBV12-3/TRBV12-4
TGTGCCAGCAACCGGGGGTCTCAGCCCCAGCATTTT
CASNRGSQPQHF
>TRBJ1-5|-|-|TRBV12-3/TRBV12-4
TGTGCCAGCAGTTTATTTTCGGGTCAGCCCCAGCATTTT
CASSLFSGQPQHF
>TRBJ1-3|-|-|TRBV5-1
TGCGCCAGCAGCCCGAGCGGGTCTTCTGGAAACACCATATATTTT
CASSPSGSSGNTIYF
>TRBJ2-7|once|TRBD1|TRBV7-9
TGTGCCAGCACGGGACAGGGATCCTCCTACGAGCAGTACTTC
CASTGQGSSYEQYF
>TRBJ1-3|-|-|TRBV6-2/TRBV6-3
TGTGCCAGCAGTTACACAGGTCCTGGAAACACCATATATTTT
CASSYTGPGNTIYF
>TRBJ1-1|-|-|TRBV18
TGTGCCAGCTCACCGGAGGCCTGGGACTTAAGAGCTTTCTTT
CASSPEAWDLRAFF
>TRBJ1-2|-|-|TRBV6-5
TGTGCCAGCAGTTACTCCCCTGGCGGGGGCTACACCTTC
CASSYSPGGGYTF
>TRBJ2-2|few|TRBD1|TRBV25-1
TGTGCCAGCAGTGAGCCCGGGACAGGGGTAATCGGGGAGCTGTTTTTT
CASSEPGTGVIGELFF
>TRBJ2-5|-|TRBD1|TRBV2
TGTGCCAGCAGGGCCGGGACAGGGGGAGAGACCCAGTACTTC
CASRAGTGGETQYF
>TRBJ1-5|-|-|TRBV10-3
TGTGCCATCAGTGAGGATCGGCGGGATCAGCCCCAGCATTTT
CAISEDRRDQPQHF
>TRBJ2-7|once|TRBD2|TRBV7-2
TGTGCCAGCAGCTTGGCTAGCGGGGTGAACTCCTACGAGCAGTACTTC
CASSLASGVNSYEQYF
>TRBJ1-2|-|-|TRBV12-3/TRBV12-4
TGTGCCACCAGACAGCTTTCTAACTATGGCTACACCTTC
CATRQLSNYGYTF
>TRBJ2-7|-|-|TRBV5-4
TGTGCCAGCAGCTCCGTGGGGGGGCGCTACGAGCAGTACTTC
CASSSVGGRYEQYF
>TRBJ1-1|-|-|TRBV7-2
TGTGCCAGCAGCTCGGGAACCTCGAACACTGAAGCTTTCTTT
CASSSGTSNTEAFF
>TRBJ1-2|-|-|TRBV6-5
TGTGCCAGCAGTTACTCAGGAGGAGGGAGACGCAACTACACCTTC
CASSYSGGGRRNYTF
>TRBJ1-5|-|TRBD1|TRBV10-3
TGTGCCATCAGCCGGGACAGTGTGACTCAGCCCCAGCATTTT
CAISRDSVTQPQHF
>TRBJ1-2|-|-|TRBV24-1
TGTGCCACCAGTGATTCGTTGACCCCGGTTACAGGGAGCTATGGCTACACCTTC
CATSDSLTPVTGSYGYTF
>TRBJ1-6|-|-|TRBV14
TGTGCCAGCAGCCAAGTCCTTGGGGGCTGGGGCTCACCCCTCCACTTT
CASSQVLGGWGSPLHF
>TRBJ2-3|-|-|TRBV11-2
TGTGCCAGCAGCTTAGAACCCGGTAGAACAGATACGCAGTATTTT
CASSLEPGRTDTQYF
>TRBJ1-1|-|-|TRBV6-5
TGTGCCAGCAGTACCGGAGACCAAGCTTTCTTT
CASSTGDQAFF
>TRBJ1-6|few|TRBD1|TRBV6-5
TGTGCCAGCAGCTGGGACAGGAATGTGAATTCACCCCTCCACTTT
CASSWDRNVNSPLHF
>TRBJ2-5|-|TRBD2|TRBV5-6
TGTGCCAGCAGCCCTCGGGGGGGTGGTTGGGCCCAGTACTTC
CASSPRGGGWAQYF
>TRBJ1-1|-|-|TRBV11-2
TGTGCCAGCAGCCCCCATGAGGCAGAAGCTTTCTTT
CASSPHEAEAFF
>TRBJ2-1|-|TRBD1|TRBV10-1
TGCGCCAGCAGTCAGGCAGGGGGCGCGGGGCAGTTCTTC
CASSQAGGAGQFF
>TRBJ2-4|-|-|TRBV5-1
TGCGCCAGCAGCTTGGGTACTAGCCTAGCCAAAAACATTCAGTACTTC
CASSLGTSLAKNIQYF
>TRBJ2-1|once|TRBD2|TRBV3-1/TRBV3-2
TGTGCCAGCAGCCAACCTTTTTCAGCGGGGGGGCGCGCTGAGCAGTTCTTC
CASSQPFSAGGRAEQFF
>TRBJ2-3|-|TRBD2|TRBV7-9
TGTGCCAGCAGCGGGACTAGCGGGGGGGCAGATACGCAGTATTTT
CASSGTSGGADTQYF
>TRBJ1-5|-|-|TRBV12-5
TGTGCTAGTGGTTTGCGGCAGGGAACCAGTCAGCCCCAGCATTTT
CASGLRQGTSQPQHF
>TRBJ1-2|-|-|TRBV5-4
TGTGCCAGCAGCTTGGCCGGGGGAACGCTTAACTACGGCTACACCTTC
CASSLAGGTLNYGYTF
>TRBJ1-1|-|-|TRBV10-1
TGCGCCAGCAGTCCTGACAGCGCGGCGGGGACTGAAGCTTTCTTT
CASSPDSAAGTEAFF
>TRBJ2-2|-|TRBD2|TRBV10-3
TGTGCCATCAATGACGGGGGGGCTCCCGGGGAGCTGTTTTTT
CAINDGGAPGELFF
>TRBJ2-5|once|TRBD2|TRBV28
TGTGCCAGCAGCAGCATGGGGCTAGCGGACCAAGAGACCCAGTACTTC
CASSSMGLADQETQYF
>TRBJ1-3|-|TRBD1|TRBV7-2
TGTGCCAGCGGGGAAACCGGGACAGGGAGTAACACCATATATTTT
CASGETGTGSNTIYF
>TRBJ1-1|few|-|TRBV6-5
TGTGCCAGCAGGACTCAGGGAATCCGCTCTTTCTTT
CASRTQGIRSFF
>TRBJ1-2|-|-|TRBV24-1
TGTGCCACCAGTGCTCGGGTTTCATATGGCTACACCTTC
CATSARVSYGYTF